The 6 T cell receptor beta chains listed next were all sequenced from one sample in a study of PD-1 blockade in mismatch repair-deficient tumors. Assay used: immunoSEQ multiplex PCR; TCRdb lists only in-frame clones, some missing. The sample holds 45,000 to 60,000 clones, roughly 80% seen once. The source material was peripheral blood, sampled 4 weeks after starting pembrolizumab. Receptors originate from an adult with mismatch repair-deficient cancer.

V gene TRBV9 combines with J gene TRBJ2-3; 8 bases line up with TRBD1. Germline assignment: CDR1 SGDLS and CDR2 YYNGEE. CDR3 length: 14 amino acids. V trimming: 7 bases; J trimming: 1 base; junction bases outside the gene matches: 5. DNA of the CDR3: TGTGCCAGCGCCCAGGACAGGGGCACAGATACGCAGTATTTT. This codes for CASAQDRGTDTQYF.

This clone occurred a few times. CDR3 in DNA: TGCGCCAGCAGCTTGGCCGACGAGGGGACCACTGGCTACACCTTC. Its translation: CASSLADEGTTGYTF. V is TRBV5-1 and J is TRBJ1-2; maybe TRBD1 (5 bases). The germline CDR1 and CDR2 sequences are SGHRS and YFSETQ. The CDR3 totals 15 residues. V lost 0 bases, J lost 7 bases, and 16 bases lay in between.

The chain recombines TRBV4-1 with TRBJ2-3, with D possibly matching TRBD1 (5 bases). V was clipped by 4 bases and J by 0 bases, with 14 bases between them. The germline gives CDR1 MGHRA, CDR2 YSYEKL. The CDR3 consists of 16 residues. The chain's CDR3 is CASSLQGSLSTDTQYF. CDR3 sequence (DNA): TGCGCCAGCAGCCTCCAGGGTAGCCTCAGCACAGATACGCAGTATTTT.

The rearrangement links TRBV7-9 to TRBJ1-3; tentatively, D is TRBD1 (5 bases). The V end was cut by 5 bases, the J end by 8 bases, with 16 bases between. Germline lookup yields CDR1 SEHNR and CDR2 FQNEAQ (reference sequence). The CDR3 covers 14 residues. CDR3 in DNA: TGTGCCAGCAGCCGCGGGGGAAGCGGGGACACCATATATTTT. It encodes CASSRGGSGDTIYF.

The V gene is TRBV29-1, the J gene TRBJ2-3, with TRBD2 as a possible D gene (5 bases). This CDR3 is 14 amino acids long. V lost 3 bases and J lost 2, with 12 bases in between. The germline V gene encodes CDR1 SQVTM and CDR2 ANQGSEA. This chain's CDR3 is CSVDRGQITDTQYF. For the CDR3, the DNA is TGCAGCGTTGATCGGGGTCAGATCACAGATACGCAGTATTTT.

The chain recombines TRBV5-1 with TRBJ2-1; TRBD2 agrees at 11 bases. Losses at the gene ends were 0 bases for V and 3 bases for J; bases not matched to a gene: 8. The CDR3 is made up of 18 amino acids. The germline CDR1 and CDR2 sequences are SGHRS and YFSETQ. The CDR3 DNA reads TGCGCCAGCAGCTTGGAGGGGCTAGCGGGAGGTGGCTACAATGAGCAGTTCTTC. Encoded protein: CASSLEGLAGGGYNEQFF.